The 6 T cell receptor beta chains below all came from one sample that was sequenced in a study of shared clonotypes between healthy human individuals. Produced via immunoSEQ multiplex PCR; TCRdb's table is partial and in-frame only. The table has more than 2,000,000 clones, approximately 93% seen once. The specimen sequenced was naive CD4+ T cells from PBMCs. Regarding subset: CD45RA+ positively selected. These receptor sequences come from a man aged 18 to 35 in good health. Some clones in this sample may be carry-over from other donors' samples.

CDR3 region: CASRTTDQLEQFF. The CDR3 region has the DNA TGTGCCAGCAGGACCACCGACCAGCTAGAGCAGTTCTTC. This sequence joins TRBV27 and TRBJ2-1; unclear D gene. Germline CDR1 MNHEY, CDR2 SMNVEV (reference sequence). The CDR3 extends over 13 amino acids. The V gene lost 6 bases and the J gene lost 10 bases, with 16 bases spanning the gap.

This clone was counted once. This chain links TRBV15 with TRBJ1-2; D unresolved. CDR1 and CDR2 from the germline V gene are LNHNV and YYDKDF (reference sequence). V shed 0 bases and J shed 0 bases, with 5 bases lying between them. This CDR3 has 14 amino acids. The CDR3: CATSRDRSNYGYTF. The CDR3 DNA follows: TGTGCCACCAGCAGAGACAGATCTAACTATGGCTACACCTTC. Supplemented by reference TRBV15 and TRBJ1-2, the full variable domain reads DAMVIQNPRYQVTQFGKPVTLSCSQTLNHNVMYWYQQKSSQAPKLLFHYYDKDFNNEADTPDNFQSRRPNTSFCFLDIRSPGLGDTAMYLCATSRDRSNYGYTFGSGTRLTVV.

This chain joins TRBV15 and TRBJ1-3; no reliable D call. Per germline, CDR1 LNHNV and CDR2 YYDKDF (reference sequence). V lost 1 base, J lost 0 bases, and 16 bases lay in between. This CDR3 comprises 18 residues. CDR3 in amino acids: CATSRVRSTGSSGNTIYF. The CDR3 DNA sequence: TGTGCCACCAGCAGAGTACGATCGACGGGTAGCTCTGGAAACACCATATATTTT.

The chain has TRBV5-4 and TRBJ2-7; D assignment may be TRBD1 or TRBD2 (6 bases each). This CDR3 is 15 amino acids long. Per germline, CDR1 SGHNT and CDR2 YYREEE (reference sequence). Trimming took off 2 bases at V and 4 bases at J, with 16 bases between the two ends. The CDR3 sequence is CASSLGQGRNYEQYF. As DNA, the CDR3 is TGTGCCAGCAGCTTAGGGCAGGGGAGGAATTACGAGCAGTACTTC.

This chain links TRBV6-1 with TRBJ1-2; D possibly corresponds to TRBD1 (5 bases). Trimming shortened V by 0 bases and J by 2 bases, and 10 bases separated the two germline ends. This CDR3 is 15 amino acids long. CDR1 and CDR2 (germline): MNHNS, SASEGT. CDR3 in amino acids: CASSEAVGRNYGYTF. The CDR3 DNA sequence: TGTGCCAGCAGTGAAGCGGTGGGACGCAACTATGGCTACACCTTC.

CDR3 in amino acids: CASSEKTGFVVGTQYF. The CDR3 bases are TGTGCCAGCAGTGAAAAAACAGGGTTCGTTGTAGGGACCCAGTACTTC. V and J are TRBV6-1 and TRBJ2-5; perhaps TRBD1 as D (6 bases). The CDR3 covers 16 residues. Trimming left V 2 bases short and J 7 bases short, with 20 bases between. In germline, CDR1 is MNHNS, CDR2 SASEGT.